This entry lists 30 T cell receptor beta chains sequenced from one sample in a study of blood T cell repertoires in COVID-19. Sequencing was performed with immunoSEQ multiplex PCR; in TCRdb, only in-frame clones are kept and a portion is missing. The profile shows hundreds of thousands of clones, roughly 86% of them singletons. Sequenced sample: peripheral blood. These receptors were obtained from an older woman with COVID-19, enrolled during active disease.

The rearrangement joins TRBV7-9 to TRBJ1-2, with D perhaps matching TRBD1 (5 bases). The CDR3 extends over 15 amino acids. CDR1 and CDR2 (germline): SEHNR, FQNEAQ (reference sequence). Trimming left V 6 bases short and J 6 bases short, with 20 bases between. The CDR3 DNA sequence: TGTGCCAGCAGTCATGCGGGGCAGGGTTACCATGGCTACACCTTC. It codes for CASSHAGQGYHGYTF.

This clone has only one observation. This chain uses TRBV9 with TRBJ2-7, with no clear D. V lost 0 bases and J 2 bases, leaving 9 bases between the germline ends. Germline V gene data show CDR1 as SGDLS and CDR2 as YYNGEE. The CDR3 covers 14 residues. CDR3 amino acids: CASSVAGGTYEQYF. CDR3 bases: TGTGCCAGCAGCGTAGCGGGTGGAACCTACGAGCAGTACTTC.

The chain recombines TRBV9 with TRBJ1-4, with TRBD1 as a possible D gene (5 bases). From germline, CDR1 is SGDLS and CDR2 YYNGEE. The V end was cut by 7 bases, the J end by 4 bases, with 14 bases between. This CDR3 has 14 amino acids. The CDR3 nucleotides read TGTGCCAGCGGGGCCACAGGCCTTAATGAAAAACTGTTTTTT. Translated: CASGATGLNEKLFF.

This chain links TRBV28 with TRBJ1-4; 7 bases line up with TRBD1. The CDR3 is 12 residues long. Germline trimming cut 7 bases from V and 8 bases from J; bases unmatched to any gene: 4. Germline CDR1 and CDR2: MDHEN and SYDVKM. CDR3 residues: CASTGGWEKLFF. Here the CDR3 DNA reads TGTGCCAGCACAGGGGGTTGGGAAAAACTGTTTTTT.

This clone was observed at least ten times. The chain combines TRBV5-5 with TRBJ1-6; 9 bases agree with TRBD1. This CDR3 is 16 amino acids long. J gave up 4 bases and V 4 bases, and 6 bases lay outside the gene matches. The germline V gene encodes CDR1 SGHKS and CDR2 YYEKEE (reference sequence). CDR3 sequence (DNA): TGTGCCAGCAGCCCGGGACAGGGCAGGTATAATTCACCCCTCCACTTT. This encodes CASSPGQGRYNSPLHF.

This clone was recorded only once. The rearrangement joins TRBV28 to TRBJ2-5, with 11 bases identical to TRBD2. The V gene's germline CDR1 is MDHEN and CDR2 SYDVKM. Trimming cost V 2 bases and J 6 bases; bases outside gene matches: 5. This CDR3 has 15 residues. The CDR3 region is CASSLPSGGRKTQYF. CDR3 coding DNA: TGTGCCAGCAGTTTACCTAGCGGGGGGAGGAAGACCCAGTACTTC.

The chain is built from TRBV19 and TRBJ2-7; D call uncertain. This CDR3 contains 14 residues. V was pared by 0 bases and J by 1 base, with 7 bases between. Germline V gene data show CDR1 as LNHDA and CDR2 as SQIVND (reference sequence). The chain's CDR3 is CASSIDPGSYEQYF. The CDR3 region has the DNA TGTGCCAGTAGTATAGATCCCGGTTCCTACGAGCAGTACTTC.

This clone was seen once. The chain carries TRBV5-5 and TRBJ1-5, with 7 bases matching TRBD1. The CDR3 covers 14 residues. CDR1 and CDR2 (germline): SGHKS, YYEKEE (reference sequence). With V trimmed by 4 bases and J by 9 bases, 10 bases remained unmatched. This chain's CDR3 is CASSGTALEGPQHF. In DNA form, the CDR3 reads TGTGCCAGCAGCGGGACAGCCCTTGAGGGGCCCCAGCATTTT.

This clone was counted only a few times. This chain links TRBV11-2 with TRBJ2-1; possibly TRBD2 for D (5 bases). From germline, CDR1 is SGHAT and CDR2 FQNNGV. Trimming shortened V by 5 bases and J by 0 bases, and 11 bases separated the two germline ends. The CDR3 is 15 residues long. Here the CDR3 reads CASSVGVGSYNEQFF. CDR3 nucleotides: TGTGCCAGCAGCGTCGGGGTCGGCTCCTACAATGAGCAGTTCTTC. Combining the CDR3 with reference TRBV11-2 and TRBJ2-1 gives the whole variable domain EAGVAQSPRYKIIEKRQSVAFWCNPISGHATLYWYQQILGQGPKLLIQFQNNGVVDDSQLPKDRFSAERLKGVDSTLKIQPAKLEDSAVYLCASSVGVGSYNEQFFGPGTRLTVL.

The genes are TRBV7-9 and TRBJ2-1; 7 bases map to TRBD2. Unmatched junction bases numbered 2, after V lost 5 bases and J lost 1 base. This CDR3 contains 14 residues. The V gene's germline CDR1 is SEHNR and CDR2 FQNEAQ (reference sequence). The CDR3 nucleotides are TGTGCCAGCAGCCCCGGGGGGTCCTACAATGAGCAGTTCTTC. The encoded protein is CASSPGGSYNEQFF. Full variable domain (remainder filled in from reference TRBV7-9 and TRBJ2-1): DTGVSQNPRHKITKRGQNVTFRCDPISEHNRLYWYRQTLGQGPEFLTYFQNEAQLEKSRLLSDRFSAERPKGSFSTLEIQRTEQGDSAMYLCASSPGGSYNEQFFGPGTRLTVL.

The chain combines TRBV19 with TRBJ1-3; D is ambiguous. The CDR3 loop spans 14 amino acids. V shed 6 bases and J shed 4 bases, with 13 bases lying between them. The germline V gene encodes CDR1 LNHDA and CDR2 SQIVND (reference sequence). The chain's CDR3 is CASRWAEGGNTIYF. For the CDR3, the DNA is TGTGCCAGTAGGTGGGCCGAGGGAGGAAACACCATATATTTT.

Notes on this clone: Other DNA sequences in this sample translate to the same CDR3. V is TRBV6-5 and J is TRBJ1-1; 11 nucleotides line up with TRBD1. From germline, CDR1 is MNHEY and CDR2 SVGAGI. The CDR3 sequence is 14 residues long. V shed 2 bases and J 4 bases; nucleotides not matched to a gene: 0. CDR3 sequence: CASSYGTGGTEAFF. The CDR3 nucleotides are TGTGCCAGCAGTTACGGGACAGGGGGCACTGAAGCTTTCTTT.

The sample holds a few counts of this clone. The chain couples TRBV27 to TRBJ2-3, with TRBD2 identical over 8 bases. Germline V lookup: CDR1 MNHEY, CDR2 SMNVEV (reference sequence). Losses at the gene ends were 6 bases for V and 0 bases for J; bases not matched to a gene: 5. The CDR3 is 15 residues long. Here the CDR3 reads CASREAGASTDTQYF. The CDR3 DNA reads as TGTGCCAGCAGGGAAGCGGGGGCCAGCACAGATACGCAGTATTTT.

Here the CDR3 DNA reads TGTGCCAGCAGTTTCCTGGGGGACTTCTCCTACGAGCAGTACTTC. Translated, it gives CASSFLGDFSYEQYF. The chain has TRBV28 and TRBJ2-7, with D possibly being TRBD2 (6 bases). From germline, CDR1 is MDHEN and CDR2 SYDVKM. There are 15 residues in the CDR3. V dropped 3 bases and J dropped 0 bases, with 12 bases sitting between them.

The rearrangement uses TRBV25-1 and TRBJ1-4; 8 nucleotides agree with TRBD1. Germline CDR1 reads MGHDK; CDR2 reads SYGVNS. Germline trimming cut 3 bases from V and 8 bases from J; bases unmatched to any gene: 14. The CDR3 is 17 residues long. For the CDR3, the DNA is TGTGCCAGCAGTGATTACGGACAGGGAGGGGTGATAGAAAAACTGTTTTTT. This codes for CASSDYGQGGVIEKLFF.

V and J are TRBV28 and TRBJ1-2, with unresolved D. The CDR3 covers 15 residues. Trimming stripped 3 bases from V and 4 bases from J, with 15 bases between. The germline V gene encodes CDR1 MDHEN and CDR2 SYDVKM. CDR3: CASSFSPSRVYGYTF. The CDR3 DNA reads as TGTGCCAGCAGTTTCTCCCCCAGTCGGGTCTATGGCTACACCTTC.

The gene calls are TRBV7-3 and TRBJ2-5; tentatively, D is TRBD1 (6 bases). V lost 5 bases and J lost 4, with 14 bases in between. The CDR3 length is 14 residues. CDR1 is SGHTA and CDR2 is FQGTGA in the germline V gene. This CDR3 is CASSKQGNSETQYF. In nucleotides, the CDR3 is TGTGCCAGCAGCAAACAGGGTAACTCAGAGACCCAGTACTTC. Supplemented by reference TRBV7-3 and TRBJ2-5, the full variable domain reads GAGVSQTPSNKVTEKGKYVELRCDPISGHTALYWYRQSLGQGPEFLIYFQGTGAADDSGLPNDRFFAVRPEGSVSTLKIQRTERGDSAVYLCASSKQGNSETQYFGPGTRLLVL.

The rearrangement links TRBV11-2 to TRBJ2-2, with D perhaps TRBD2 (5 bases). This CDR3 has 13 residues. Germline-derived CDR1 and CDR2 are SGHAT and FQNNGV. Trimming cost V 7 bases and J 4 bases, with 10 bases left between them. CDR3 in amino acids: CASTPRGTGELFF. Written as DNA, the CDR3 is TGTGCCAGCACCCCCCGGGGCACCGGGGAGCTGTTTTTT.

This sequence joins TRBV7-3 and TRBJ2-7, with D perhaps TRBD1 (5 bases). This CDR3 is built from 15 residues. V dropped 5 bases and J dropped 3 bases, with 17 bases sitting between them. The germline V gene encodes CDR1 SGHTA and CDR2 FQGTGA. CDR3 nucleotide sequence: TGTGCCAGCAGCCAATTTATATCAGGGTACTACGAGCAGTACTTC. As protein: CASSQFISGYYEQYF.

The CDR3 DNA reads TGTGCCAGCACCCCCGGTAAGGGGGGGAATTCACCCCTCCACTTT. Amino acids: CASTPGKGGNSPLHF. This chain connects TRBV6-5 to TRBJ1-6; a weak D match, TRBD1 (6 bases). Trimming removed 7 bases from V and 7 bases from J, with 17 bases in between. Germline V lookup: CDR1 MNHEY, CDR2 SVGAGI. The CDR3 extends over 15 amino acids.

This clone came up once. This chain joins TRBV29-1 and TRBJ2-1; 10 nucleotides align to TRBD2. The CDR3 length is 17 residues. Per germline, CDR1 SQVTM and CDR2 ANQGSEA. Unmatched junction bases numbered 14, after V lost 3 bases and J lost 6 bases. CDR3 sequence: CSVDLLAGAASFNEQFF. CDR3 nucleotides: TGCAGCGTTGATTTGCTAGCGGGGGCAGCTTCTTTCAATGAGCAGTTCTTC.

The V call is TRBV19, the J call TRBJ2-7, with a tentative D call TRBD1 (5 bases). CDR3 length: 13 residues. Trimming shortened V by 10 bases and J by 5 bases, and 18 bases separated the two germline ends. From germline, CDR1 is LNHDA and CDR2 SQIVND (reference sequence). The CDR3 loop is CATQQVFGDEQYF. CDR3 coding DNA: TGTGCCACCCAACAGGTTTTTGGGGACGAGCAGTACTTC.

The chain joins TRBV18 to TRBJ2-2; D unresolved. This CDR3 has 11 amino acids. Germline V gene data show CDR1 as KGHSH and CDR2 as LQKENI. V was cut by 3 bases and J by 9 bases, with 5 bases left in between. For the CDR3, the DNA is TGTGCCAGCTCACCGGGCAGGGAGCTGTTTTTT. It translates to CASSPGRELFF.

This sequence joins TRBV4-2 and TRBJ2-7, with 11 bases matching TRBD1. V shed 0 bases, J shed 1 base, and the junction held 5 bases outside the gene matches. CDR3 length: 17 residues. The germline gives CDR1 LGHNA, CDR2 YNFKEQ. CDR3 sequence: CASSQDRDRGASYEQYF. The CDR3 nucleotides read TGTGCCAGCAGCCAAGATAGGGACAGGGGGGCGTCCTACGAGCAGTACTTC.

The chain employs TRBV14 and TRBJ2-3; 9 nucleotides align to TRBD1. V dropped 0 bases and J dropped 0; count of bases not matched to a gene: 4. Germline V gene sequence: CDR1 SGHDN, CDR2 FVKESK. This CDR3 has 17 amino acids. The CDR3 spells CASSQDRGTGSTDTQYF. DNA of the CDR3: TGTGCCAGCAGCCAAGATAGGGGGACAGGGAGCACAGATACGCAGTATTTT.

This sequence joins TRBV5-6 and TRBJ1-4, with a tentative D call TRBD1 (5 bases). Germline V gives CDR1 SGHDT, CDR2 YYEEEE. The CDR3 spans 12 residues. Trimming shortened V by 0 bases and J by 13 bases, and 10 bases separated the two germline ends. The CDR3 protein is CASSLGTRILFF. The CDR3 DNA is TGTGCCAGCAGCTTGGGGACAAGGATACTGTTTTTT.

This clone was counted a few times. V and J are TRBV5-1 and TRBJ1-3; the match to TRBD1 covers 10 bases. J lost 0 bases, V lost 4 bases, and 4 bases had no gene match. The CDR3 sequence is 16 residues long. Germline V gene lookup returns CDR1 SGHRS and CDR2 YFSETQ. The CDR3 reads CASSTGTGASGNTIYF. The DNA of the CDR3 is TGCGCCAGCAGCACAGGGACAGGGGCCTCTGGAAACACCATATATTTT.

The chain joins TRBV14 to TRBJ2-7, with D uncertain. Looked up from germline, CDR1 is SGHDN and CDR2 is FVKESK. With 1 base removed from V and 3 bases from J, the gap between germline ends came to 13 bases. This CDR3 is built from 15 residues. The CDR3 region is CASSQVSAANYEQYF. CDR3 nucleotides: TGTGCCAGCAGCCAAGTCTCGGCAGCGAACTACGAGCAGTACTTC.

As to this clone: One end of the junction does not line up with germline, which may come from a read error. This chain joins TRBV6-5 and TRBJ2-7; possibly TRBD2 for D (5 bases). From germline, CDR1 is MNHEY and CDR2 SVGAGI. This CDR3 region has 15 residues. The CDR3 loop reads CATSLPRGAAYEQYF. CDR3 DNA: TGTGCCACCAGTCTACCCCGGGGAGCCGCCTACGAGCAGTACTTC.

This clone occurred a few times. The chain carries TRBV5-1 and TRBJ1-1; the D is unclear. The CDR3 has 14 residues. V lost 5 bases, J lost 4 bases, and 15 bases lay in between. Germline V lookup: CDR1 SGHRS, CDR2 YFSETQ. The CDR3 loop is CASRDQAGGTEAFF. CDR3 in DNA: TGCGCCAGCAGGGACCAGGCGGGCGGCACTGAAGCTTTCTTT.